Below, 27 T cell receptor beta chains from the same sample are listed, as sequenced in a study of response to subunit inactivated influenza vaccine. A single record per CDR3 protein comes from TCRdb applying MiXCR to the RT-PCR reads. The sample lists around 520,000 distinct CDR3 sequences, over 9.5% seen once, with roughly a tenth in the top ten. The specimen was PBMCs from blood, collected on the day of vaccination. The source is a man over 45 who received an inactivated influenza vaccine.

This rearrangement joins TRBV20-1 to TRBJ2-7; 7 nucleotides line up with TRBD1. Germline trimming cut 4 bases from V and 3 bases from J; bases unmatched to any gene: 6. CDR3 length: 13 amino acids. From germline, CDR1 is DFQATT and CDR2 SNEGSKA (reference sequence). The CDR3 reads CSANRWDSYEQYF. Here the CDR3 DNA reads TGCAGTGCTAATAGGTGGGACAGCTACGAGCAGTACTTC.

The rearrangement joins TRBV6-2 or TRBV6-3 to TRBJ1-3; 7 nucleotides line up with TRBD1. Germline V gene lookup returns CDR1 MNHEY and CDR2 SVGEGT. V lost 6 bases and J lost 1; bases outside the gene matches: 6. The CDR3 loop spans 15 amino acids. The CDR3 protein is CASRRQGISGNTIYF. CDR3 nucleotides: TGTGCCAGCAGAAGACAGGGCATATCTGGAAACACCATATATTTT.

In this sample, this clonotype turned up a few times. The CDR3 sequence: CATSRSSQQASGEKLFF. CDR3 sequence (DNA): TGTGCCACCAGCAGATCCTCACAACAGGCTTCGGGTGAAAAACTGTTTTTT. The V gene is TRBV15, the J gene TRBJ1-4, with a possible D match to TRBD1 (5 bases). Between the trimmed V and J ends, which lost 2 bases and 7 bases, there was a span of 20 bases. The germline V gene has CDR1 LNHNV and CDR2 YYDKDF (reference sequence). The CDR3 has 17 amino acids.

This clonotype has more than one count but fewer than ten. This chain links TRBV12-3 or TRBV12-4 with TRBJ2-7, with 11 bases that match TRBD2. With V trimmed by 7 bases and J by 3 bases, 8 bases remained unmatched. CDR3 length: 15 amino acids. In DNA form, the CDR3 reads TGTGCCAGCACCACCAGACTAGCGGGACTCTACGAGCAGTACTTC. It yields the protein CASTTRLAGLYEQYF.

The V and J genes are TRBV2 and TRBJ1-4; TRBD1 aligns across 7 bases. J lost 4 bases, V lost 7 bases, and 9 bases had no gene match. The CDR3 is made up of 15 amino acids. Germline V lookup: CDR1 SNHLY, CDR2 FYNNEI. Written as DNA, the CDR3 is TGTGCCAGCAATCCAGGGGGTTCGGGTAATGAAAAACTGTTTTTT. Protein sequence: CASNPGGSGNEKLFF.

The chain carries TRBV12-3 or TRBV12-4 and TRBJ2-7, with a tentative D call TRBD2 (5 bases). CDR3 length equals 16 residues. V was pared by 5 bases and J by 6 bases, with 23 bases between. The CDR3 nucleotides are TGTGCCAGCAGTGATATTTTAGCCCGGCGGGTTCCCGAGCAGTACTTC. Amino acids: CASSDILARRVPEQYF.

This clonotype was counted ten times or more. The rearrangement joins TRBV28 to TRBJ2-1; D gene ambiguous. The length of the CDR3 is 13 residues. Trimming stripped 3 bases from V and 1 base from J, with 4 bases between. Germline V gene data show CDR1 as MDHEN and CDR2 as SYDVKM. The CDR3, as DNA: TGTGCCAGCAGTTTGCGGTCCTACAATGAGCAGTTCTTC. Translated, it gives CASSLRSYNEQFF.

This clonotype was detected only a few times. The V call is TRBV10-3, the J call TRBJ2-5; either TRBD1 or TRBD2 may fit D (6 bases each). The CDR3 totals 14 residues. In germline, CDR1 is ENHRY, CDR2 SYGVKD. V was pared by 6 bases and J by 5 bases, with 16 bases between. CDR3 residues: CAISKGEAAETQYF. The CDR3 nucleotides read TGTGCCATCAGCAAGGGGGAGGCGGCGGAGACCCAGTACTTC.

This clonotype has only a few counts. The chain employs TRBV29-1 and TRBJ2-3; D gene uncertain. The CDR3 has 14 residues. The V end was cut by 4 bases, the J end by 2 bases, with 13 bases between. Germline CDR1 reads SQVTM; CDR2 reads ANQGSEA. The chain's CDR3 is CSVGGRVNTDTQYF. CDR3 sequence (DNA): TGCAGCGTTGGAGGTCGGGTGAACACAGATACGCAGTATTTT.

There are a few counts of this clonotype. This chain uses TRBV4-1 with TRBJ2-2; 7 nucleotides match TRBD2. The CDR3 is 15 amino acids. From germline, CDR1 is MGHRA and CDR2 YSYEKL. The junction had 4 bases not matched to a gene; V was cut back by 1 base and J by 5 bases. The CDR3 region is CASSQGGGRTGELFF. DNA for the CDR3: TGCGCCAGCAGCCAAGGGGGGGGGAGGACCGGGGAGCTGTTTTTT.

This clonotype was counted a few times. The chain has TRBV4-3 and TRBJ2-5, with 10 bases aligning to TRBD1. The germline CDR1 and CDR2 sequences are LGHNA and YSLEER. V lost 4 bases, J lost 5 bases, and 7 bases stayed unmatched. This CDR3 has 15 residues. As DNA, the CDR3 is TGCGCCAGCAGCCTTGGACAGGGACAGGGGGAGACCCAGTACTTC. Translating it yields CASSLGQGQGETQYF.

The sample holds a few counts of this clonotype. CDR3 sequence (DNA): TGTGCCAGCTCACCACGTGAGGCCTCAAGCTCTGGGGCCAACGTCCTGACTTTC. It yields the protein CASSPREASSSGANVLTF. The rearrangement links TRBV18 to TRBJ2-6; D call uncertain. Germline CDR1 KGHSH, CDR2 LQKENI. CDR3 length equals 18 residues. V was trimmed by 1 base and J by 0 bases, leaving 13 bases between them. Variable domain in full (rest from reference TRBV18 and TRBJ2-6): NAGVMQNPRHLVRRRGQEARLRCSPMKGHSHVYWYRQLPEEGLKFMVYLQKENIIDESGMPKERFSAEFPKEGPSILRIQQVVRGDSAAYFCASSPREASSSGANVLTFGAGSRLTVL.

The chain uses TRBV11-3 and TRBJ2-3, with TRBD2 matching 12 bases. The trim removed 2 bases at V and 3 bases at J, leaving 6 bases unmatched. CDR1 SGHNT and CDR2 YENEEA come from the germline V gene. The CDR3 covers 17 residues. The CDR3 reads CASSLTPGTSGTDTQYF. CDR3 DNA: TGTGCCAGCAGCTTAACCCCCGGGACTAGCGGGACAGATACGCAGTATTTT.

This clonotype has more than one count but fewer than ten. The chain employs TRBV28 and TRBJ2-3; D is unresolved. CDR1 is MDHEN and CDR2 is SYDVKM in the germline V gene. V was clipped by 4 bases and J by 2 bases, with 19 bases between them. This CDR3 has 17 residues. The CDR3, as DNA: TGTGCCAGCAGTTCTCCTCTCAGTCGGGCCTTCACAGATACGCAGTATTTT. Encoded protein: CASSSPLSRAFTDTQYF.

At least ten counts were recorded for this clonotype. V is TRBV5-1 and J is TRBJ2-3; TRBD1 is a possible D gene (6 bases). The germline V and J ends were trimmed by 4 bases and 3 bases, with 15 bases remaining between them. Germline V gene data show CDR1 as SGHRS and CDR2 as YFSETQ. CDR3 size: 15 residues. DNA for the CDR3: TGCGCCAGCAGCCGACAGGCCGAGAAGACAGATACGCAGTATTTT. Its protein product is CASSRQAEKTDTQYF.

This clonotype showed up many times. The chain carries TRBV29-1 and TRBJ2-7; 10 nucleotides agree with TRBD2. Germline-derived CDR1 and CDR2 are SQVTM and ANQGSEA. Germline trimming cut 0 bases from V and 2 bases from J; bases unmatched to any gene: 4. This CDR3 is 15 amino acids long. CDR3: CSVEERSGGTYEQYF. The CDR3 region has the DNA TGCAGCGTTGAAGAACGTAGCGGGGGGACCTACGAGCAGTACTTC.

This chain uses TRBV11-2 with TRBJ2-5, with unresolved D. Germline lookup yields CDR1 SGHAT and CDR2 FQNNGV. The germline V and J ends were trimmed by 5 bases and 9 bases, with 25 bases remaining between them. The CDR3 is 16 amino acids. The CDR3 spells CASSRTTSLAGRPQYF. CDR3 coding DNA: TGTGCCAGCAGCCGCACTACCTCCTTAGCCGGGCGTCCCCAGTACTTC.

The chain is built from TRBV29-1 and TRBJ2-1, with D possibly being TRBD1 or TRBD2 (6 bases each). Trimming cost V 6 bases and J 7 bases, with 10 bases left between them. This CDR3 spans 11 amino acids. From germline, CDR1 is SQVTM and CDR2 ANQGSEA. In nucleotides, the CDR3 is TGCAGCGTGGGGGCGGGGAATGAGCAGTTCTTC. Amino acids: CSVGAGNEQFF.

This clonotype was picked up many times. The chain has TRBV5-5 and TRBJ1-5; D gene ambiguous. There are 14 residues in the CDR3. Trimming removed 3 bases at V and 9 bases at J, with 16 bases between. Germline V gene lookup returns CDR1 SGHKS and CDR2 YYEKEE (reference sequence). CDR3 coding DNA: TGTGCCAGCAGCTCACGGTACGAATCAGGGCCCCAGCATTTT. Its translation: CASSSRYESGPQHF.

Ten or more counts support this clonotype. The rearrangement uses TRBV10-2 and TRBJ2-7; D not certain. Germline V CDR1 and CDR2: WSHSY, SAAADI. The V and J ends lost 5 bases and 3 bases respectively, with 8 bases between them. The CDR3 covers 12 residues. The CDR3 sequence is CASSPDNYEQYF. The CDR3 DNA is TGCGCCAGCAGTCCAGATAACTACGAGCAGTACTTC.

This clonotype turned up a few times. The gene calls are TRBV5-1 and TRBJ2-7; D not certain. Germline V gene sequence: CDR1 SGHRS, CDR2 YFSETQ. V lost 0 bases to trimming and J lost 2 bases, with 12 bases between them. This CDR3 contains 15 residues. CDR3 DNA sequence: TGCGCCAGCAGCTTGGTGGCAGAAGCCCCCTACGAGCAGTACTTC. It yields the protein CASSLVAEAPYEQYF.

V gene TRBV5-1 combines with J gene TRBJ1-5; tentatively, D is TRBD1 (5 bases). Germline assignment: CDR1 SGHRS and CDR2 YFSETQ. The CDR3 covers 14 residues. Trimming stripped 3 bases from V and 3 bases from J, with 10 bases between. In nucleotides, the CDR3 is TGCGCCAGCAGCTCCGGGGGAATCAATCAGCCCCAGCATTTT. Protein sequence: CASSSGGINQPQHF.

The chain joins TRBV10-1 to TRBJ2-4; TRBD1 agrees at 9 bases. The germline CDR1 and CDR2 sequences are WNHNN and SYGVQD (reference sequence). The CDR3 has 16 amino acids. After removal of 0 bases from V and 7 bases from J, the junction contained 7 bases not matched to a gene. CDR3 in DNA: TGCGCCAGCAGTGAGTCGATCGGGGACAGGGTCAACATTCAGTACTTC. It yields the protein CASSESIGDRVNIQYF.

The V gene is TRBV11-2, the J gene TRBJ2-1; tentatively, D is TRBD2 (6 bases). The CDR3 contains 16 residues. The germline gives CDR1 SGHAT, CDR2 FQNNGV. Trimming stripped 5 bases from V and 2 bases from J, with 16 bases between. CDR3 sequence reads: CASSPVVSGPYNEQFF. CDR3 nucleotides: TGTGCCAGCAGCCCCGTGGTTAGCGGACCCTACAATGAGCAGTTCTTC.

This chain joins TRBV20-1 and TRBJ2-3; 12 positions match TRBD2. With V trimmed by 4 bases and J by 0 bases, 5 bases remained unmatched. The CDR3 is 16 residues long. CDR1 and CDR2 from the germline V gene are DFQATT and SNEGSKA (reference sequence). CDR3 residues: CSATSLAGGSTDTQYF. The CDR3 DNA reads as TGCAGTGCTACCTCCCTAGCGGGAGGGAGCACAGATACGCAGTATTTT.

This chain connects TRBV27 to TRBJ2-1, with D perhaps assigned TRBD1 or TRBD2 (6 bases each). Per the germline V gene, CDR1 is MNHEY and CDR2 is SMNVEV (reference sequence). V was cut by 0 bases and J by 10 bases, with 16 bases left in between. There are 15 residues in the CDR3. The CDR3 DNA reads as TGTGCCAGCAGTTTATCGGAGGTAGTCGGGGGCGAGCAGTTCTTC. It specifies CASSLSEVVGGEQFF.

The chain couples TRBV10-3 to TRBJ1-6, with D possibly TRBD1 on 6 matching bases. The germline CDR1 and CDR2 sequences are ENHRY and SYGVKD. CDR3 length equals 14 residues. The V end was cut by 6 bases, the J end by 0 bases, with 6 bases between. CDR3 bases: TGTGCCATCAGGACAGGCTCCTATAATTCACCCCTCCACTTT. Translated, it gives CAIRTGSYNSPLHF.